Included here is one T cell receptor (beta chain) sequence, with context. Its target is unknown. This sample stems from a study of cytomegalovirus exposure and HLA in healthy donors. The PCR contained 60 Vbeta and 13 Jbeta primers. TCRdb's copy holds only in-frame clones and misses some; the assay was immunoSEQ multiplex PCR. The repertoire holds 95,000 to 150,000 clones, with roughly 78% as singletons. The V end lost 3 bases, the J end lost 8 bases, and 10 bases lay between the germline ends. The CDR3 contains 11 residues. Germline V gene data show CDR1 as DFQATT and CDR2 as SNEGSKA (reference sequence). General observations from the study: Later work associated fewer than 20,000 TCR beta sequences with HLA alleles at 0.05 false discovery rate. As confirmed in vitro, a few CMV-associated chains were specific for CMV antigens.

The chain combines TRBV20-1 with TRBJ1-1; the D is unclear. The TCR comes from a man under 40 in good health and CMV-seropositive. Input material: PBMCs. CDR3 DNA sequence: TGCAGTGCTAGCGGGGATGGAGAAGCTTTCTTT. This codes for CSASGDGEAFF.